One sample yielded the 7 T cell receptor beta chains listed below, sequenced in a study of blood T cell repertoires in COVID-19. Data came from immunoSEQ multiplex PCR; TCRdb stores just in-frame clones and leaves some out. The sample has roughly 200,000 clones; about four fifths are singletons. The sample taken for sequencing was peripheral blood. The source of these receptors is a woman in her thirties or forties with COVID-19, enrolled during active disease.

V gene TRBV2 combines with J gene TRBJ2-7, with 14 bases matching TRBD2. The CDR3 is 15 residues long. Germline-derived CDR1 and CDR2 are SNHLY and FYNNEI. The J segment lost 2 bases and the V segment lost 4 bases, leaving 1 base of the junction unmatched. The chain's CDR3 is CASSGGLAGAYEQYV. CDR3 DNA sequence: TGTGCCAGCAGTGGGGGACTAGCGGGAGCCTACGAGCAGTACGTC.

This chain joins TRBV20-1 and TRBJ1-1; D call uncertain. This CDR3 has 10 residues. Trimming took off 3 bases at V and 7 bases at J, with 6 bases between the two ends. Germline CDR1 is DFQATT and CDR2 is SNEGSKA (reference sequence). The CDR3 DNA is TGCAGTGCTAGCTCGAGTGAAGCTTTCTTT. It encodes CSASSSEAFF.

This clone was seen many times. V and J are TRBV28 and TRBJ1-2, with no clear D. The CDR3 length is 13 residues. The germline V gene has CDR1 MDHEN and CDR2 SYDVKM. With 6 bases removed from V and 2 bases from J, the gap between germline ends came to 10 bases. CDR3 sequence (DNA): TGTGCCAGCAGCCCACAGTGGAACTATGGCTACACCTTC. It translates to CASSPQWNYGYTF.

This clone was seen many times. CDR3 region: CASSRQGSSGETQYF. In DNA, the CDR3 is TGTGCCAGCTCACGACAGGGGTCGTCAGGAGAGACCCAGTACTTC. The V gene is TRBV18, the J gene TRBJ2-5; TRBD1 aligns across 8 bases. This CDR3 has 15 amino acids. V gave up 4 bases and J gave up 4 bases; unmatched junction bases: 8. Germline-derived CDR1 and CDR2 are KGHSH and LQKENI.

CDR3 residues: CASSPLLGGYEQFF. CDR3 in DNA: TGTGCCAGCAGTCCACTCCTCGGAGGGTACGAGCAGTTCTTC. The chain is built from TRBV6-5 and TRBJ2-1; D may be TRBD2 (6 bases). The CDR3 contains 14 residues. CDR1 is MNHEY, CDR2 SVGAGI, per germline. V gave up 5 bases and J gave up 10 bases, with 18 bases separating them.

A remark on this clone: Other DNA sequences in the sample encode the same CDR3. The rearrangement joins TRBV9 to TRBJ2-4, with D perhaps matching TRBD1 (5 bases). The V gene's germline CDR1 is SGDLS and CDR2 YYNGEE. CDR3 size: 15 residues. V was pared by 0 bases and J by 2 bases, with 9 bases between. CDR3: CASSVGAGSKNIQYF. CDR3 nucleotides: TGTGCCAGCAGCGTAGGAGCAGGGTCCAAAAACATTCAGTACTTC. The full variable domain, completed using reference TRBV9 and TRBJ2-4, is DSGVTQTPKHLITATGQRVTLRCSPRSGDLSVYWYQQSLDQGLQFLIQYYNGEERAKGNILERFSAQQFPDLHSELNLSSLELGDSALYFCASSVGAGSKNIQYFGAGTRLSVL.

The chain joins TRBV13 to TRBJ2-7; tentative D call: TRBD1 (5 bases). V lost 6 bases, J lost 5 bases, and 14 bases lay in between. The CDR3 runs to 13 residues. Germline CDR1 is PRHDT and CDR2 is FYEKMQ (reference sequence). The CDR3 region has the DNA TGTGCCAGCAGATATAGGGGTGGGGACGAGCAGTACTTC. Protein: CASRYRGGDEQYF.